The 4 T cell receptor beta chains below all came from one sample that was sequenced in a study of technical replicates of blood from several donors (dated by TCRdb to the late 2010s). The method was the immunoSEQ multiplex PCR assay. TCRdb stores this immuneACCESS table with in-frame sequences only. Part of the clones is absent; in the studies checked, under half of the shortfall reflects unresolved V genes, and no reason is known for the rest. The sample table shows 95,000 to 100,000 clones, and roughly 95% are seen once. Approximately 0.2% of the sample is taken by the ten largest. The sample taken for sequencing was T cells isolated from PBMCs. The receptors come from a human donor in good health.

CDR3 coding DNA: TGTGCCAGCAGCTTACACGACCCTGATACGAGGGGGCTAGGAAACACCATATATTTT. It encodes CASSLHDPDTRGLGNTIYF. The chain recombines TRBV7-6 with TRBJ1-3; TRBD1 agrees at 7 bases. The junction had 17 bases not matched to a gene; V was cut back by 2 bases and J by 4 bases. The germline CDR1 and CDR2 sequences are SGHVS and FNYEAQ. This CDR3 has 19 amino acids.

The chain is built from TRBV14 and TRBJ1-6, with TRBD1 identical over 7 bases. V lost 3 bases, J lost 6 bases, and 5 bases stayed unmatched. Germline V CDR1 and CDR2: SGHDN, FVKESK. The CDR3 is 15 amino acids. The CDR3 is CASSHVGQINSPLHF. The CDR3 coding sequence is TGTGCCAGCAGCCACGTGGGACAGATTAATTCACCCCTCCACTTT.

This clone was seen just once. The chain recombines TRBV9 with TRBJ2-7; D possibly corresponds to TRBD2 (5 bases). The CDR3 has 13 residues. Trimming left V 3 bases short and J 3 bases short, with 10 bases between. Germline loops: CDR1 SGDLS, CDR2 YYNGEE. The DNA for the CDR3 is TGTGCCAGCAGCGCCCAACTAGGCTACGAGCAGTACTTC. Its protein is CASSAQLGYEQYF. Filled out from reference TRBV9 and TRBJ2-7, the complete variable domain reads DSGVTQTPKHLITATGQRVTLRCSPRSGDLSVYWYQQSLDQGLQFLIQYYNGEERAKGNILERFSAQQFPDLHSELNLSSLELGDSALYFCASSAQLGYEQYFGPGTRLTVT.

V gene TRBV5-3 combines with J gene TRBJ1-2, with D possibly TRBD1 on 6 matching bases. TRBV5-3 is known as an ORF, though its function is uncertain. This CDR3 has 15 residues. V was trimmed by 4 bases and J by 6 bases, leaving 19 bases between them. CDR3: CARSLRQASVHGYTF. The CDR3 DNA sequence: TGTGCCAGAAGCCTTCGACAGGCTTCCGTACATGGCTACACCTTC.